This TCR beta chain was sequenced for a study of blood T cell repertoires in COVID-19. Assay: immunoSEQ multiplex PCR; the TCRdb copy retains only in-frame clones and omits some. Here the sample spans approximately 190,000 clones, 84% being singletons. The germline gives CDR1 SGHRS, CDR2 YFSETQ. The CDR3 is 13 amino acids. Trimming took 0 bases from V and 8 from J, leaving 11 bases between them. The source of this sequence is a woman aged 70-85 years with active or convalescent COVID-19. Sequences were obtained from peripheral blood. This chain uses TRBV5-1 with TRBJ1-1, with a possible D match to TRBD1 (5 bases). In nucleotides, the CDR3 is TGCGCCAGCAGCTTGGCCGCAGGGAACGAAGCTTTCTTT. This codes for CASSLAAGNEAFF.